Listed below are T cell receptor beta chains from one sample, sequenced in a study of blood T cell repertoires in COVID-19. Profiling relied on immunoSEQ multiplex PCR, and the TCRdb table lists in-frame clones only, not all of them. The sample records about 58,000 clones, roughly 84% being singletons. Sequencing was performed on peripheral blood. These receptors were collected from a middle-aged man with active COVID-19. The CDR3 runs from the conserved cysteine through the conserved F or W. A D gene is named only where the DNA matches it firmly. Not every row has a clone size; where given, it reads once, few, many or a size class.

TGTGCCAGCAGCGTGACAGGGGCCACTGAAGCTTTCTTT,CASSVTGATEAFF,13,TRBD1,TRBJ1-1,.,TRBV9
TGCGCCAGCAGCTTGGAAGCAGGGGGAGGCTCTGGAAACACCATATATTTT,CASSLEAGGGSGNTIYF,17,TRBD1,TRBJ1-3,.,TRBV5-1
TGTGCCAGCACCCGAACGGACAGGTTCGAGCAGTACTTC,CASTRTDRFEQYF,13,TRBD1,TRBJ2-7,.,TRBV7-9
TGCGCCAGCAGCCCTTGGACTAGCGGGGCTCAAGAGACCCAGTACTTC,CASSPWTSGAQETQYF,16,TRBD2,TRBJ2-5,.,TRBV5-1
TGTGCCAGCAGTGACGGGCCTACTTCACCCCTCCACTTT,CASSDGPTSPLHF,13,.,TRBJ1-6,few,TRBV6-4
TGTGCCAGCAAGAGGACAGGGATGGGGGCCGGGGAGCTGTTTTTT,CASKRTGMGAGELFF,15,TRBD1,TRBJ2-2,.,TRBV5-8
TGTGCCAGCAGCCCAACGGGACACTACAATGAGCAGTTCTTC,CASSPTGHYNEQFF,14,.,TRBJ2-1,once,TRBV27
TGCAGTGCCAGTCCGGGACTGGCCGGAAACACCATATATTTT,CSASPGLAGNTIYF,14,.,TRBJ1-3,.,TRBV20-1
TGTGCCAGCAGGAAACTAGCGGGGACTGAGACCCAGTACTTC,CASRKLAGTETQYF,14,TRBD2,TRBJ2-5,.,TRBV27
TGCAGCGTGCCTCGGGGTGAAGGGAATGAGCAGTTCTTC,CSVPRGEGNEQFF,13,.,TRBJ2-1,.,TRBV29-1
TGTGCCAGCACTGGGACTAGCGGGAGCGTCGGAAAGACCCAGTACTTC,CASTGTSGSVGKTQYF,16,TRBD2,TRBJ2-5,.,TRBV2
TGCGCCAGCAGCTTGGGCCGGACATCCAACACCGGGGAGCTGTTTTTT,CASSLGRTSNTGELFF,16,.,TRBJ2-2,.,TRBV5-1
TGCAGCGTTGAAGCCCGGGTCCTCCAAGAGACCCAGTACTTC,CSVEARVLQETQYF,14,.,TRBJ2-5,once,TRBV29-1
TGTGCCAGCAGTTTCATTACCGGGACAGCTATTAATGAGCAGTTCTTC,CASSFITGTAINEQFF,16,TRBD1,TRBJ2-1,once,TRBV27
TGTGCCAGTAGCTGGGCGAGGAACACTGAAGCTTTCTTT,CASSWARNTEAFF,13,.,TRBJ1-1,.,TRBV19
TGTGCCAGCAGTATGGGGGCCTACTACGAGCAGTACTTC,CASSMGAYYEQYF,13,.,TRBJ2-7,.,TRBV12-3/TRBV12-4
TGTGCCAGCTCAGCACCCACGGGGATCTCCTACAATGAGCAGTTCTTC,CASSAPTGISYNEQFF,16,.,TRBJ2-1,.,TRBV18
TGTGCCAGCAGCTTAGAAACCGGGCCCCAGCATTTT,CASSLETGPQHF,12,.,TRBJ1-5,few,TRBV7-9
TGTGCCAGCAGAAGACTCTCATTCGGGCTAGCGGGGGAGTACCAAGAGACCCAGTACTTC,CASRRLSFGLAGEYQETQYF,20,TRBD2,TRBJ2-5,.,TRBV28
TGCGCCAGCAGCTTGGCGAAGGGGGCGGGTGAAAAACTGTTTTTT,CASSLAKGAGEKLFF,15,TRBD1,TRBJ1-4,.,TRBV5-1
TGTGCCAGCAGCTTACTAGCGGGGGCTAACAATGAGCAGTTCTTC,CASSLLAGANNEQFF,15,TRBD2,TRBJ2-1,.,TRBV7-3
TGTGCCATCAGTGAGACACAGGGGCTGGACACCGGGGAGCTGTTTTTT,CAISETQGLDTGELFF,16,TRBD1,TRBJ2-2,.,TRBV10-3
TGTGCCAGCAGCGCGGACAGGAACACTGAAGCTTTCTTT,CASSADRNTEAFF,13,.,TRBJ1-1,.,TRBV7-2
TGTGCCAGCAGTTATTTACAGGATAATGAGCAGTTCTTC,CASSYLQDNEQFF,13,.,TRBJ2-1,once,TRBV6-5
TGTGCCAGCAGCGCGGGATCGGCAGGGGCCAACGTCCTGACTTTC,CASSAGSAGANVLTF,15,.,TRBJ2-6,once,TRBV5-4
TGTGCCAGCAGCGTAGGACATACAAGGGGGTATGGCTACACCTTC,CASSVGHTRGYGYTF,15,.,TRBJ1-2,.,TRBV9
TGTGCCAGCAGCTTAGGGGCATCGAGCTCTGGAAACACCATATATTTT,CASSLGASSSGNTIYF,16,.,TRBJ1-3,.,TRBV5-6
TGTGCCAGCAACGACAGAGAGACCCAGTACTTC,CASNDRETQYF,11,.,TRBJ2-5,.,TRBV2
TGCGCCAGCAGCTCACCGGGACTAGCGGAGTTTCCCTACAATGAGCAGTTCTTC,CASSSPGLAEFPYNEQFF,18,TRBD2,TRBJ2-1,.,TRBV5-1
TGTGCCAGCAGATGGGACAGGGGGGACACTGAAGCTTTCTTT,CASRWDRGDTEAFF,14,TRBD1,TRBJ1-1,.,TRBV28
TGTGCCAGCAGTTTCCTAGGGGATCGGACCCAGTACTTC,CASSFLGDRTQYF,13,.,TRBJ2-5,.,TRBV28
TGTGCCAGCAGCTCTCGTCGCGCTCGACTGATATCCTACAATGAGCAGTTCTTC,CASSSRRARLISYNEQFF,18,.,TRBJ2-1,.,TRBV5-6
TGTGCCAGTTCCCGGACAGGGGGCTTCGACGAGCAGTACTTC,CASSRTGGFDEQYF,14,TRBD1,TRBJ2-7,few,TRBV19
TGTGCCAGCAGTCCACGACAGGGAAGGGGATACGAGCAGTACTTC,CASSPRQGRGYEQYF,15,TRBD1,TRBJ2-7,.,TRBV11-2
TGTGCCAGCAGCTCTGACAGGGGAGCTTTCTTT,CASSSDRGAFF,11,TRBD1,TRBJ1-1,once,TRBV28
TGTGCCAGCAGTTCAAAACGGACAGTTTGGGACACTGAAGCTTTCTTT,CASSSKRTVWDTEAFF,16,.,TRBJ1-1,.,TRBV27
TGCGCCAGCAGCCAAGAACGACTCACTAAAAAACAGGGGGCATTCTACGAGCAGTACTTC,CASSQERLTKKQGAFYEQYF,20,TRBD1,TRBJ2-7,few,TRBV4-1
TGTGCCAGCATTAGGACTAGCTCCTACGAGCAGTACTTC,CASIRTSSYEQYF,13,TRBD2,TRBJ2-7,.,TRBV2
TGTGCCAGCAGTTTCACCAGGGCTAGTGGCTACACCTTC,CASSFTRASGYTF,13,.,TRBJ1-2,once,TRBV28
TGCAGTGCTAGTGGAGCCGGGGAGCTGTTTTTT,CSASGAGELFF,11,.,TRBJ2-2,.,TRBV20-1
TGTGCCAGCAGTGTCTCCAGGGGTGGCTCTGGAAACACCATATATTTT,CASSVSRGGSGNTIYF,16,.,TRBJ1-3,.,TRBV6-1
TGTGCCAGTAGTATGGGGGGCTCTGGGGCCAACGTCCTGACTTTC,CASSMGGSGANVLTF,15,.,TRBJ2-6,once,TRBV19
TGCGCCAGCAGCTTCCAGCGGGAGGGCGAGCAGTACTTC,CASSFQREGEQYF,13,TRBD2,TRBJ2-7,.,TRBV5-1
TGTGCCAGCAGCTCCGGACAGGGGGAGGGTAATGAGCAGTTCTTC,CASSSGQGEGNEQFF,15,TRBD1,TRBJ2-1,.,TRBV7-7
TGTGCCTGGAGTGTAGCGATCTCAGATACGCAGTATTTT,CAWSVAISDTQYF,13,.,TRBJ2-3,once,TRBV30
TGCGCCAGCAGCCAAGTAGAACGCGAAGATACGCAGTATTTT,CASSQVEREDTQYF,14,.,TRBJ2-3,.,TRBV4-1